This T cell receptor (beta chain) was identified during a study of blood T cell repertoires in COVID-19. Study in general: T cells, B-cell-depleted T cells, or PBMCs provided the cDNA or gDNA that served as material.

Sequencing was performed with immunoSEQ multiplex PCR; in TCRdb, only in-frame clones are kept and a portion is missing. The table lists about 210,000 clones, about 91% of them singletons. This TCR came from a young man with active or convalescent COVID-19. Material for sequencing was peripheral blood.

The CDR3 loop is CASGRERAQETQYF. CDR3 bases: TGTGCCAGCGGTCGCGAGCGGGCACAAGAGACCCAGTACTTC. This chain uses TRBV11-2 with TRBJ2-5; a possible D gene is TRBD2 (6 bases). Germline V CDR1 and CDR2: SGHAT, FQNNGV. The CDR3 length is 14 residues. The V end lost 8 bases, the J end lost 2 bases, and 15 bases lay between the germline ends. The whole variable domain, remainder taken from reference TRBV11-2 and TRBJ2-5, is EAGVAQSPRYKIIEKRQSVAFWCNPISGHATLYWYQQILGQGPKLLIQFQNNGVVDDSQLPKDRFSAERLKGVDSTLKIQPAKLEDSAVYLCASGRERAQETQYFGPGTRLLVL.